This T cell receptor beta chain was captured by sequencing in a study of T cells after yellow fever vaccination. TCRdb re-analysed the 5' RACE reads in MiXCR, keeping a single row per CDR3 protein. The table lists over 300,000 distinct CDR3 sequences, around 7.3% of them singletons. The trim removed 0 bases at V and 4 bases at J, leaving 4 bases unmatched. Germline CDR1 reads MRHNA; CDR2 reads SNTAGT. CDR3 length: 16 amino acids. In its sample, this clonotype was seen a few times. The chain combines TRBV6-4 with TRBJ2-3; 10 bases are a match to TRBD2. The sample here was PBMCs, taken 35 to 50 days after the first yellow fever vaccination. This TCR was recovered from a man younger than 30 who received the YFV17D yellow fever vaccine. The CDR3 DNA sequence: TGTGCCAGCAGTGACTCCAGCGGGGGGGGTGCAGATACGCAGTATTTT. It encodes CASSDSSGGGADTQYF.